This T cell receptor (beta chain) is drawn from a study of T cells in localized non-small cell lung cancer. General observations from the study: In uninvolved adjacent lung, T cell clonality reached its highest value, exceeding tumor. Since sequencing was restricted to only one region of the tumor, intratumor heterogeneity remains a possibility. Across samples, adjacent lung featured a median 57 of the top 100 tumor clones.

A note on this clone: Antigen specificity is unknown.

Method: immunoSEQ multiplex PCR; TCRdb's copy keeps in-frame clones and lacks some. The table lists about 52,000 clones, around 80% of them singletons. CDR1 is LNHNV, CDR2 YYDKDF, per germline (reference sequence). The CDR3 sequence is 15 residues long. Trimming removed 3 bases at V and 3 bases at J, with 14 bases between. The TCR sequence derives from a woman aged 35 to 70 with stage II lung adenocarcinoma. V usage is TRBV15 and J usage is TRBJ1-2, with D possibly TRBD1 on 5 matching bases. The starting material was PBMCs, obtained before any cancer treatment. CDR3 loop: CATSRGRSPDYGYTF. DNA of the CDR3: TGTGCCACCAGCAGGGGGCGCTCCCCTGACTATGGCTACACCTTC.